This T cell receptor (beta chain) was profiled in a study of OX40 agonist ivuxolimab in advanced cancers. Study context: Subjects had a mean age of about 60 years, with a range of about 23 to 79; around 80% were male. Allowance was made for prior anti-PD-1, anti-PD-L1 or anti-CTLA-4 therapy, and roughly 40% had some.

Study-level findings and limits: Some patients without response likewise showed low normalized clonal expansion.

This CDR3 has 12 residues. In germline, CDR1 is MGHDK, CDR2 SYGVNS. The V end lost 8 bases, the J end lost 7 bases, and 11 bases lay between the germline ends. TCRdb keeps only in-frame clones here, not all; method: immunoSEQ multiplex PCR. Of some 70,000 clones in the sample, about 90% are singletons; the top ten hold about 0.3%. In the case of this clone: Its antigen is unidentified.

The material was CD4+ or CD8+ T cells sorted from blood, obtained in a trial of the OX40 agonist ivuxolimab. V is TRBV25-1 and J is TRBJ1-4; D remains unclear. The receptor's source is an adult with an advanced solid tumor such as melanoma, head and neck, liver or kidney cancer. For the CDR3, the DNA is TGTGCCAGCGTCTCTGGCGGTGAAAAACTGTTTTTT. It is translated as CASVSGGEKLFF.